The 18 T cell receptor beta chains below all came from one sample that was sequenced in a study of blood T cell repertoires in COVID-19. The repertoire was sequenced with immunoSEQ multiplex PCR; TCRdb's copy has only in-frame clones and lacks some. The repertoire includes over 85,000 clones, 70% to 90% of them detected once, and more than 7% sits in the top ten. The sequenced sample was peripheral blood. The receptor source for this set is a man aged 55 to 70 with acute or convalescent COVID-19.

DNA for the CDR3: TGTGCCAGCAGCGACGGACTAGCGGGAGTCAATGAGCAGTTCTTC. This gives the protein CASSDGLAGVNEQFF. This chain connects TRBV7-7 to TRBJ2-1; 13 nucleotides match TRBD2. With V trimmed by 5 bases and J by 6 bases, 4 bases remained unmatched. Germline CDR1 and CDR2: SSHAT and FNYEAQ (reference sequence). This CDR3 comprises 15 residues.

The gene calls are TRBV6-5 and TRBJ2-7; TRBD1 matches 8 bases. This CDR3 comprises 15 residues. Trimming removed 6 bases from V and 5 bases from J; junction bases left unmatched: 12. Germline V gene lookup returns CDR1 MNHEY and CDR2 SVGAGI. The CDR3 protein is CASSRWGRGQDEQYF. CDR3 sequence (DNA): TGTGCCAGCAGCCGGTGGGGCAGGGGGCAGGACGAGCAGTACTTC.

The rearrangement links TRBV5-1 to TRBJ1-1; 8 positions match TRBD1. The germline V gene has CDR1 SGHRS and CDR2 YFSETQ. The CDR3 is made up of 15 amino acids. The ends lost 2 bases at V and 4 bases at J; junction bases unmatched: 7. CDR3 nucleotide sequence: TGCGCCAGCAGCTTAGGACAGGGCGGTGGCACTGAAGCTTTCTTT. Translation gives CASSLGQGGGTEAFF.

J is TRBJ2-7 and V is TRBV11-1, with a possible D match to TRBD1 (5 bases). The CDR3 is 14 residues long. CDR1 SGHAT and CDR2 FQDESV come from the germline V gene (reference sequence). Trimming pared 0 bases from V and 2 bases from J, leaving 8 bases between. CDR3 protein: CASSLAQGTYEQYF. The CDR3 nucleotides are TGTGCCAGCAGCTTAGCTCAGGGAACCTACGAGCAGTACTTC.

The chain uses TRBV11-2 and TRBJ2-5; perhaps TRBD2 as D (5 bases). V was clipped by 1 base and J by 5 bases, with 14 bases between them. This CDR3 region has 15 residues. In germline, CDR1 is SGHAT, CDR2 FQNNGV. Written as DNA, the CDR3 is TGTGCCAGCAGCTTAGCCTCTAAGCGGAGGGAGACCCAGTACTTC. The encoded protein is CASSLASKRRETQYF.

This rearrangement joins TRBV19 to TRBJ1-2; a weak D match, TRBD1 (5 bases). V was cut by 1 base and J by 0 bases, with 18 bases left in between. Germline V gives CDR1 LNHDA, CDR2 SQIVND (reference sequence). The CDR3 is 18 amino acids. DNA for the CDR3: TGTGCCAGTAGTATAGCTTTAAGCTGGAGGGGCTCTAACTATGGCTACACCTTC. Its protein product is CASSIALSWRGSNYGYTF.

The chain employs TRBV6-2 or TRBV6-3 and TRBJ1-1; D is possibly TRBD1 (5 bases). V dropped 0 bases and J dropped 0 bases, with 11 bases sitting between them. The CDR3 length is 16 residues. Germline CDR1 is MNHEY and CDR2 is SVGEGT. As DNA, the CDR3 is TGTGCCAGCAGTTACTCGTTGGGGGGTTTGAACACTGAAGCTTTCTTT. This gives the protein CASSYSLGGLNTEAFF.

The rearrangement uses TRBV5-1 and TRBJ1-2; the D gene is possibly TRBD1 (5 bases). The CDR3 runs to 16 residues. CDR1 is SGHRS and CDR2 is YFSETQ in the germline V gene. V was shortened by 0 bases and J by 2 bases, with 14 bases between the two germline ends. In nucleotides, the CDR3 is TGCGCCAGCAGCTTGGAGCCAGGACAACGCAACTATGGCTACACCTTC. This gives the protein CASSLEPGQRNYGYTF. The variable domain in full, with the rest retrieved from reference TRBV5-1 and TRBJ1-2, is KAGVTQTPRYLIKTRGQQVTLSCSPISGHRSVSWYQQTPGQGLQFLFEYFSETQRNKGNFPGRFSGRQFSNSRSEMNVSTLELGDSALYLCASSLEPGQRNYGYTFGSGTRLTVV.

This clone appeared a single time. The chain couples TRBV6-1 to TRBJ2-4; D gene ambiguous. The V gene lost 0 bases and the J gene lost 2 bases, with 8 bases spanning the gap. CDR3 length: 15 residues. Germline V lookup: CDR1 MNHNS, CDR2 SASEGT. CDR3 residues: CASSEARVSKNIQYF. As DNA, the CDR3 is TGTGCCAGCAGTGAAGCCCGGGTATCCAAAAACATTCAGTACTTC.

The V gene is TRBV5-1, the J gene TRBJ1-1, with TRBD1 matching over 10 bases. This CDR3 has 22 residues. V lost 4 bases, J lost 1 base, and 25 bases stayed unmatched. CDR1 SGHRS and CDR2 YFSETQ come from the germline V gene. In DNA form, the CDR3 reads TGCGCCAGCAGCCCAGCTTGGAGGACCTCGGGACAGGGGTCAGGGAGGAACACTGAAGCTTTCTTT. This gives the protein CASSPAWRTSGQGSGRNTEAFF.

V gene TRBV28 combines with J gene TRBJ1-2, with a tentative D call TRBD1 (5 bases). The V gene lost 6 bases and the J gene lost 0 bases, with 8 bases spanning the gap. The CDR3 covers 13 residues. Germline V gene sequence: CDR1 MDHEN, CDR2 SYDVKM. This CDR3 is CASRGAPNYGYTF. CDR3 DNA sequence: TGTGCCAGCAGAGGGGCACCTAACTATGGCTACACCTTC.

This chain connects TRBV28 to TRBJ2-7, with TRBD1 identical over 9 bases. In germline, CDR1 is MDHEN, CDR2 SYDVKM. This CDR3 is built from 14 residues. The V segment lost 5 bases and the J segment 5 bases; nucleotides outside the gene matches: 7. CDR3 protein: CASSAGDRAHEQYF. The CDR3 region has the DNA TGTGCCAGCAGTGCCGGGGACAGGGCTCACGAGCAGTACTTC. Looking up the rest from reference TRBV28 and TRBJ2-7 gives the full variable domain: DVKVTQSSRYLVKRTGEKVFLECVQDMDHENMFWYRQDPGLGLRLIYFSYDVKMKEKGDIPEGYSVSREKKERFSLILESASTNQTSMYLCASSAGDRAHEQYFGPGTRLTVT.

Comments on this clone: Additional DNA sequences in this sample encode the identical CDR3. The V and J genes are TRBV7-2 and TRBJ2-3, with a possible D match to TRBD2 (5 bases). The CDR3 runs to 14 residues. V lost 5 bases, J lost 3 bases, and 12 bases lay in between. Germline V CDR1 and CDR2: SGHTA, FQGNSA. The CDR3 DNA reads TGTGCCAGCAGCCTAATGGGGAGAACAGATACGCAGTATTTT. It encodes CASSLMGRTDTQYF.

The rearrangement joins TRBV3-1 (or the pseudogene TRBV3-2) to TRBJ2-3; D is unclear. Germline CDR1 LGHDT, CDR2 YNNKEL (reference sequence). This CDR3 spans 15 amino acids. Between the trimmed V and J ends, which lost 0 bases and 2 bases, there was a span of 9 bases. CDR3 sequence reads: CASSQEGTATDTQYF. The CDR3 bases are TGTGCCAGCAGCCAAGAAGGTACAGCCACAGATACGCAGTATTTT.

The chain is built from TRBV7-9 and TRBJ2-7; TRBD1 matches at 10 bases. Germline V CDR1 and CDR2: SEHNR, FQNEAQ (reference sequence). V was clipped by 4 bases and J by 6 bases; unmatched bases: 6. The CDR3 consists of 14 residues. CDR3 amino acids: CASSYDRGLGEQYF. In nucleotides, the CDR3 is TGTGCCAGCAGCTATGACAGGGGGCTCGGCGAGCAGTACTTC.

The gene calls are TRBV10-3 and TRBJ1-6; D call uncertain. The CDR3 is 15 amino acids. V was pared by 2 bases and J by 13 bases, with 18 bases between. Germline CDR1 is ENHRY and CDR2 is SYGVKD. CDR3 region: CAISEERTRVSPLHF. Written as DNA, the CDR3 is TGTGCCATCAGTGAGGAGCGTACCCGGGTGAGCCCCCTCCACTTT.

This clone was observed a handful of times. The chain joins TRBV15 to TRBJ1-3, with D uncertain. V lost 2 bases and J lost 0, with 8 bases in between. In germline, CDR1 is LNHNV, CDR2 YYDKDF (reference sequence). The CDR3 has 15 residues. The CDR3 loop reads CATSRLESSGNTIYF. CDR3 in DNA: TGTGCCACCAGCAGACTTGAGAGCTCTGGAAACACCATATATTTT.

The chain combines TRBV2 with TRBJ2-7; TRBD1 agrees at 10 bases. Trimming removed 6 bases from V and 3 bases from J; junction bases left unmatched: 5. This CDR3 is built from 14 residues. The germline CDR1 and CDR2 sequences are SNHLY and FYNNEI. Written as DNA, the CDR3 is TGTGCCAGCAGGGTTGGGACAGGGGACTACGAGCAGTACTTC. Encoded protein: CASRVGTGDYEQYF.